Presented here are 2 T cell receptor beta chains from one specimen sequenced in a study of neurological immune-mediated disorders. TCRdb used MiXCR to reprocess the 5' RACE reads, holding one entry per CDR3 protein. The sample shows around 46,000 distinct CDR3 sequences, 1.9% of them seen only once. Sequenced sample: PBMCs. These receptors were obtained from a woman aged 40 to 49 with multiple sclerosis.

This clonotype appeared many times. This sequence joins TRBV9 and TRBJ1-2, with D uncertain. V gave up 4 bases and J gave up 5 bases, with 18 bases separating them. From germline, CDR1 is SGDLS and CDR2 YYNGEE. The CDR3 extends over 15 amino acids. CDR3 sequence (DNA): TGTGCCAGCAGCCCCGGCCTCGGACGGCCTTATGGCTACACCTTC. It yields the protein CASSPGLGRPYGYTF.

This clonotype was found many times. The CDR3 nucleotides read TGCAGTGCTAGAGATTCCGGGACAGGGGCCTACGAGCAGTACTTC. It yields the protein CSARDSGTGAYEQYF. The V gene is TRBV20-1, the J gene TRBJ2-7; 10 nucleotides line up with TRBD1. Germline CDR1 reads DFQATT; CDR2 reads SNEGSKA (reference sequence). Trimming removed 0 bases from V and 2 bases from J; junction bases left unmatched: 4. This CDR3 region has 15 residues.